The entry below gives a single T cell receptor beta chain sequence along with its context. This clonotype was counted a few times. This receptor's antigen is unknown. Nothing much larger sits one base from this clone, and base qualities are not available. Libraries of naive CD8 T cells were generated from roughly 21,000 to 960,000 sorted cells, with 10%, 30% or 50% of the purified RNA used. Naive CD8 T cells were FACS-sorted as CD8+CD4-CCR7+CD45RA+ on a BD FACSAria II into RLT Plus buffer. Detection sensitivity was tested by spiking Jurkat RNA equal to 9 to 10 TCR copies' worth into samples containing 20,000-1,000,000 naive CD8 T cells. CD8 T cells were enriched with RosetteSep CD8+ T Cell Enrichment Cocktail and Ficoll-Paque, followed by ACK red cell lysis. This sample was taken from a study of molecular identifiers for immune sequencing clone quantification (dated by TCRdb to the late 2010s). With regard to the full study: For a replicate experiment, the RNA from either approximately 20,000 or 100,000 naive CD8 T cells was divided into five aliquots, and four of those aliquots went on to sequencing. This methods study used CD8 T cells to benchmark TCR RNA copy counting and molecular-identifier clustering-based TCR repertoire sequencing (MIDCIRS).

Findings and caveats that apply to the study as a whole: A single cell's worth of spiked-in Jurkat TCR RNA was reported detectable even among one million naive CD8 T cells. Highly expanded clone sizes could be underestimated if identical TCR molecules share a barcode. The naive libraries included spiked-in Jurkat TCR RNA (fewer than eleven copies' worth), and this Jurkat TCR RNA is not part of the donor repertoire. Modeling indicated 2.5 to 3.5 TCR RNA copies recovered per cell, compared with 7.5 to 10 by digital PCR, which implies a capture efficiency of approximately 30%. When barcode sub-clustering was not used, chimeric consensus sequences inflated TCR diversity, with chimeras reaching as high as 47%. In CMV-specific effector cells, clones with more than 20 RNA copies accounted for over 99% of molecules, whereas in naive cells such clones accounted for under 1%.

Library preparation employed PCR. The sequencing machine was an Illumina HiSeq 4000. Bulk TCR libraries were made following a previously described method, with the TCR primers given in Table S5. Purification of total RNA was performed with the Qiagen AllPrep DNA/RNA kit. Before analysis, reads from multiple sequencing runs of the same library were pooled. On the authors' methods: Reads were retained only if the reads had an exact TCR constant sequence, and the retained reads were trimmed to 150 nt and grouped according to their 12-nt molecular barcodes. Reads inside each barcode group were sub-clustered using a 15% Levenshtein threshold, and a quality-weighted consensus sequence was constructed for each RNA molecule. Non-functional sequences were discarded, and so were lower-count sequences lying one edit away from another sequence. On the basis of fitting two negative binomial distributions, barcode sub-clusters with fewer than 20% of the maximum read count were discarded. TCRdb reworked the public reads: Q25 trimming with fastp, MiXCR clone assembly, productive beta chains retained. Identical CDR3 proteins give one entry, which carries the most common genes and DNA. These V and J calls are TCRdb output, not the study's own analysis. This sample lists 300,000 to 350,000 distinct CDR3 sequences; 20% to 25% were detected once. Approximately 0.84% of the sample comes from the top ten.

Source material: naive CD8+ T cells from blood, with Jurkat cell RNA spiked in. Per the publication, the cell subset or site label means: FACS-sorted CD8+CD4-CCR7+CD45RA+ naive T cells. This sequence originates from a human donor in good health. Some libraries in this study had Jurkat cell RNA spiked in.

The CDR3 loop reads CASSPASGSTEAFF. The sequenced DNA is TGTGCCAGCAGCCCGGCTTCTGGGAGCACTGAAGCTTTCTTT. Rearrangement joined TRBV9 to TRBJ1-1; no confident D gene assignment can be made. From a lookup of the germline V gene, CDR1 and CDR2 are SGDLS and YYNGEE. The CDR3 numbers 14 residues from cysteine through phenylalanine. Only the CDR3 portion is preserved as DNA: 42 bases, with reading frame beginning at the first base. Trimming costs V 4 bases and J 4 bases, and their ends lie 14 bases apart.